This entry is about one TCR beta chain. Measured with immunoSEQ multiplex PCR; TCRdb has only the in-frame clones, and not every one. Here the sample spans under 250,000 clones, more than 80% being singletons. This entry belongs to a study of blood T cell repertoires in COVID-19. Turning to the study itself: The United States, Italy and Spain were the sources of the acute and convalescent COVID-19 samples. PBMCs, B-cell-depleted T cells, or T cells provided the cDNA or gDNA that made up the material.

V shed 0 bases, J shed 7 bases, and the junction held 3 bases outside the gene matches. The CDR3 spans 13 residues. Per germline, CDR1 SGHRS and CDR2 YFSETQ. Recruitment covered about two dozen US areas and drew participants whose ages spanned about 18 to 90 years. Participant-reported clinical history was the basis for cohort assignment. The sequenced material came from PBMCs or T cells enriched from blood (not recorded which). The origin of this receptor is a young woman in a cohort exposed to, infected with or recovered from COVID-19 (not recorded which). The chain combines TRBV5-1 with TRBJ1-1, with TRBD1 identical over 7 bases. The CDR3 loop reads CASSLDRGREAFF. For the CDR3, the DNA is TGCGCCAGCAGCTTGGACAGGGGCCGTGAAGCTTTCTTT.